This TCR beta chain derives from a study of T-cell reconstitution after alpha-beta-depleted transplantation in children. The CDR3 has 11 residues. The germline V gene has CDR1 DFQATT and CDR2 SNEGSKA (reference sequence). V shed 4 bases and J shed 6 bases, with 6 bases lying between them. The authors prepared the TCRbeta library with unique molecular identifiers. Each CDR3 protein gets one entry after TCRdb re-called the PCR reads with MiXCR. The profile shows 440,000 or so distinct CDR3 sequences, about a tenth of them singletons. The sample consisted of PBMCs from the stem cell graft donor, taken from the stem cell graft. This clonotype was obtained from a human donor who donated a stem cell graft to a child with acute myeloid leukemia. The genes are TRBV20-1 and TRBJ1-4; D is undetermined. CDR3 amino acids: CSAMTDEKLFF. The CDR3 DNA follows: TGCAGTGCTATGACGGATGAAAAACTGTTTTTT.